Listed here are 21 T cell receptor beta chains from one sample, sequenced in a study of neurological immune-mediated disorders. Described time point: technical triplicate 2. TCRdb reanalysed the 5' RACE reads using MiXCR and keeps one entry per CDR3 protein. The sample holds about 59,000 distinct CDR3 sequences, 20% to 30% seen once. Source material: PBMCs. These receptors all stem from a man in his fifties or sixties with HTLV-1-associated myelopathy (HAM/TSP).

This clonotype was counted ten times or more. This chain uses TRBV7-8 with TRBJ2-6; 10 positions agree with TRBD2. Germline V CDR1 and CDR2: SGHVS, FQNEAQ. Trimming cost V 3 bases and J 0 bases; bases outside gene matches: 5. The CDR3 spans 18 residues. CDR3 amino acids: CASSFGLAVRSGANVLTF. The CDR3 DNA reads TGTGCCAGCAGCTTCGGACTAGCGGTCCGCTCTGGGGCCAACGTCCTGACTTTC.

The chain is built from TRBV5-1 and TRBJ2-1; D possibly corresponds to TRBD2 (6 bases). This CDR3 is 15 amino acids long. Trimming cost V 3 bases and J 4 bases, with 14 bases left between them. CDR1 is SGHRS and CDR2 is YFSETQ in the germline V gene. Here the CDR3 reads CASSSAGTFYNEQFF. CDR3 in DNA: TGCGCCAGCAGCTCTGCCGGGACTTTTTACAATGAGCAGTTCTTC.

This clonotype was detected a few times. The V and J genes are TRBV9 and TRBJ2-5, with TRBD1 matching 9 bases. Germline CDR1 and CDR2: SGDLS and YYNGEE. The V and J ends lost 0 bases and 2 bases, in that order; junction bases with no gene match: 5. CDR3 length: 16 residues. CDR3 region: CASSVEETGGQETQYF. DNA for the CDR3: TGTGCCAGCAGCGTAGAAGAGACAGGGGGTCAAGAGACCCAGTACTTC.

This clonotype has more than one count but fewer than ten. The junction shows a germline mismatch at one end, possibly a read error. The chain couples TRBV4-1 to TRBJ2-6, with TRBD1 identical over 8 bases. The V gene's germline CDR1 is MGHRA and CDR2 YSYEKL. The CDR3 totals 17 residues. This chain's CDR3 is CASSPRQGLTGANVRTF. In DNA form, the CDR3 reads TGCGCCAGCAGCCCGAGACAGGGGTTAACTGGGGCCAACGTCCGGACTTTC.

This clonotype was counted at least ten times. The CDR3 region has the DNA TGTGCCAGCAAAGGAGGAGGGAACCAGCCCCAGCATTTT. Residues: CASKGGGNQPQHF. The V gene is TRBV6-1, the J gene TRBJ1-5; D unresolved. Trimming took 7 bases from V and 7 from J, leaving 14 bases between them. The CDR3 length is 13 residues. The germline V gene encodes CDR1 MNHNS and CDR2 SASEGT.

This clonotype has just a few counts. The gene calls are TRBV12-5 and TRBJ1-2; TRBD1 aligns across 7 bases. From germline, CDR1 is LGHNT and CDR2 FRNRAP. This CDR3 spans 16 amino acids. The V gene end was trimmed by 5 bases and the J gene end by 4 bases; junction bases not matched to a gene: 13. CDR3: CASGPEITGDTYGYTF. In DNA, the CDR3 is TGTGCTAGTGGTCCCGAGATAACAGGGGACACCTATGGCTACACCTTC.

At least ten counts were recorded for this clonotype. The rearrangement joins TRBV5-1 to TRBJ2-3; 12 bases match TRBD2. The CDR3 runs 16 residues. Germline V CDR1 and CDR2: SGHRS, YFSETQ. Germline trimming cut 4 bases from V and 7 bases from J; bases unmatched to any gene: 10. The CDR3 loop reads CASSPGTSGPGNTQYF. CDR3 coding DNA: TGCGCCAGCAGCCCCGGGACTAGCGGGCCGGGGAATACGCAGTATTTT.

There are a few counts of this clonotype. The rearrangement joins TRBV5-1 to TRBJ2-5; D perhaps matches TRBD1 (5 bases). The CDR3 has 15 residues. Trimming removed 1 base from V and 0 bases from J, with 10 bases in between. Germline V gene lookup returns CDR1 SGHRS and CDR2 YFSETQ. The CDR3 nucleotides are TGCGCCAGCAGCTTGTACAGGCCTTACCAAGAGACCCAGTACTTC. This codes for CASSLYRPYQETQYF.

This clonotype has ten or more counts. The chain uses TRBV3-1 and TRBJ2-5, with TRBD1 as a possible D gene (6 bases). The CDR3 has 13 residues. CDR1 is LGHDT and CDR2 is YNNKEL in the germline V gene (reference sequence). The germline V and J ends were trimmed by 1 base and 7 bases, with 10 bases remaining between them. CDR3 DNA: TGTGCCAGCAGCCAAGCAGGGGCAGGGACCCAGTACTTC. Its protein is CASSQAGAGTQYF.

This clonotype occurred a few times. One junction end does not reproduce the germline sequence, and a read error may be involved. The V call is TRBV7-7, the J call TRBJ2-3, with D uncertain. The CDR3 is 14 residues long. CDR1 is SSHAT and CDR2 is FNYEAQ in the germline V gene (reference sequence). CDR3 nucleotide sequence: TGTGCTAGCAGCTTGAGAGGAGACACAGATACGCAGTATTTT. Amino acids: CASSLRGDTDTQYF. Together with reference TRBV7-7 and TRBJ2-3, the CDR3 gives the full variable domain: GAGVSQSPRYKVTKRGQDVTLRCDPISSHATLYWYQQALGQGPEFLTYFNYEAQPDKSGLPSDRFSAERPEGSISTLTIQRTEQRDSAMYRCASSLRGDTDTQYFGPGTRLTVL.

This clonotype was detected many times. The chain has TRBV6-5 and TRBJ2-3; 7 positions agree with TRBD1. V shed 4 bases, J shed 2 bases, and the junction held 6 bases outside the gene matches. The CDR3 totals 15 residues. The germline V gene encodes CDR1 MNHEY and CDR2 SVGAGI. In DNA form, the CDR3 reads TGTGCCAGCAGTTCGGTCGGGACAGTCACAGATACGCAGTATTTT. It is translated as CASSSVGTVTDTQYF.

This clonotype was found many times. J is TRBJ2-3 and V is TRBV24-1; D is tentatively TRBD1 or TRBD2 (6 bases each). V lost 3 bases and J 6 bases, leaving 18 bases between the germline ends. Germline values: CDR1 KGHDR, CDR2 SFDVKD. The CDR3 extends over 16 amino acids. CDR3 coding DNA: TGTGCCACCAGTGATCCGAGAGGGGGGCGCGGGGATACGCAGTATTTT. This codes for CATSDPRGGRGDTQYF.

This clonotype has a count of ten or more. This sequence joins TRBV28 and TRBJ2-1; 10 nucleotides align to TRBD1. The V gene end was trimmed by 6 bases and the J gene end by 2 bases; junction bases not matched to a gene: 7. The CDR3 consists of 16 residues. Germline assignment: CDR1 MDHEN and CDR2 SYDVKM. The CDR3 sequence is CASSPSDRGPYNEQFF. CDR3 nucleotide sequence: TGTGCCAGCAGCCCTTCCGACAGGGGGCCCTACAATGAGCAGTTCTTC.

There are many counts of this clonotype. The chain uses TRBV5-1 and TRBJ2-2; 7 bases align to TRBD1. The CDR3 is 16 residues long. The germline V gene encodes CDR1 SGHRS and CDR2 YFSETQ. Trimming took 1 base from V and 1 from J; bases not matched to a gene: 4. CDR3 DNA sequence: TGCGCCAGCAGCTTGAGGCCAGGGGGGAACACCGGGGAGCTGTTTTTT. Encoded protein: CASSLRPGGNTGELFF.

Ten or more counts support this clonotype. The J gene is TRBJ1-2, the V gene TRBV6-2 or TRBV6-3; possible D gene TRBD1, 6 bases. The CDR3 consists of 15 residues. Trimming shortened V by 6 bases and J by 8 bases, and 22 bases separated the two germline ends. Germline assignment: CDR1 MNHEY and CDR2 SVGEGT. DNA of the CDR3: TGTGCCAGCAGCTCCACAGGGCGCCGGCTGTTCGGCTACACCTTC. Translation gives CASSSTGRRLFGYTF.

This clonotype was seen ten or more times. The chain employs TRBV6-1 and TRBJ1-1; no clear D gene. CDR3 length equals 13 residues. Trimming took 10 bases from V and 0 from J, leaving 12 bases between them. Germline values: CDR1 MNHNS, CDR2 SASEGT. The DNA of the CDR3 is TGTGCCACACGGGCAGCCTTGAACACTGAAGCTTTCTTT. Translation gives CATRAALNTEAFF.

The chain joins TRBV20-1 to TRBJ2-3; possible D gene TRBD2, 5 bases. CDR1 is DFQATT, CDR2 SNEGSKA, per germline (reference sequence). This CDR3 has 12 residues. The V gene lost 2 bases and the J gene lost 6 bases, with 9 bases spanning the gap. The CDR3 sequence: CSARLASDTQYF. The CDR3, as DNA: TGCAGTGCTAGACTAGCTTCGGATACGCAGTATTTT.

This clonotype was seen a single time. The CDR3 is CASSFRGDGAGELFF. The CDR3 DNA follows: TGCGCCAGCAGCTTTCGAGGCGATGGGGCCGGGGAGCTGTTTTTT. V and J are TRBV5-1 and TRBJ2-2, with no clear D. Germline V gene sequence: CDR1 SGHRS, CDR2 YFSETQ. V was clipped by 2 bases and J by 6 bases, with 14 bases between them. This CDR3 contains 15 residues.

This clonotype occurred many times. The chain carries TRBV12-3 or TRBV12-4 and TRBJ2-1, with a possible D match to TRBD1 (5 bases). V lost 6 bases and J 2 bases, leaving 20 bases between the germline ends. The CDR3 length is 17 residues. The CDR3 DNA follows: TGTGCCAGCAGCCAACAAACTCAGGGAAGTGCCTACAATGAGCAGTTCTTC. This codes for CASSQQTQGSAYNEQFF.

This clonotype was detected only a few times. The chain couples TRBV5-1 to TRBJ1-2, with 9 bases lining up with TRBD1. The CDR3 runs to 13 residues. V shed 4 bases and J 9 bases; nucleotides not matched to a gene: 7. CDR1 SGHRS and CDR2 YFSETQ come from the germline V gene. In DNA form, the CDR3 reads TGCGCCAGCAGCACGGGACAGGGCAAGAGCTACACCTTC. It translates to CASSTGQGKSYTF.

This clonotype was seen at least ten times. This rearrangement joins TRBV7-9 to TRBJ2-3, with no clear D. The CDR3 spans 16 residues. Per germline, CDR1 SEHNR and CDR2 FQNEAQ (reference sequence). Trimming left V 4 bases short and J 2 bases short, with 16 bases between. In DNA form, the CDR3 reads TGTGCCAGCAGCTCATCTTTGGGGTCCTACACAGATACGCAGTATTTT. This codes for CASSSSLGSYTDTQYF. The whole variable domain, remainder taken from reference TRBV7-9 and TRBJ2-3, is DTGVSQNPRHKITKRGQNVTFRCDPISEHNRLYWYRQTLGQGPEFLTYFQNEAQLEKSRLLSDRFSAERPKGSFSTLEIQRTEQGDSAMYLCASSSSLGSYTDTQYFGPGTRLTVL.